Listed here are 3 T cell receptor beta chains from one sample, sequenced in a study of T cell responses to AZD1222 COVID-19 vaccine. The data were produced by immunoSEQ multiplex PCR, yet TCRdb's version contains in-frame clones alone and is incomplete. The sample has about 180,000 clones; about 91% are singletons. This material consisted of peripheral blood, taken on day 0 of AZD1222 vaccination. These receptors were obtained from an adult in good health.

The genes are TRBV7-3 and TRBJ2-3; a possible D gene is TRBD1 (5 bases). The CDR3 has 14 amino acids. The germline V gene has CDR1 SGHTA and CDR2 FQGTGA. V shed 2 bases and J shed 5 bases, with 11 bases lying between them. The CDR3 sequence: CASSLQGGQDTQYF. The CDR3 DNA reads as TGTGCCAGCAGCTTACAGGGTGGGCAAGATACGCAGTATTTT.

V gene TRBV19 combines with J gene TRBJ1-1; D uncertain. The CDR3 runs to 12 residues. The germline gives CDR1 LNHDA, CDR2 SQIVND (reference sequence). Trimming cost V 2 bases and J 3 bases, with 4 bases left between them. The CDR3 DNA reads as TGTGCCAGTAGTATAAGTGACACTGAAGCTTTCTTT. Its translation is CASSISDTEAFF.

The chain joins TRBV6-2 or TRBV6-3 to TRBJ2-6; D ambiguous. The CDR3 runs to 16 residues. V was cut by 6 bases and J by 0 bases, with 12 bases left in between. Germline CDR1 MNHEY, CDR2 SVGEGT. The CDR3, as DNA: TGTGCCAGCAGCGGCCCGATCAACTCTGGGGCCAACGTCCTGACTTTC. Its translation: CASSGPINSGANVLTF.